This TCR beta chain appears in the sequencing data of a study of cytomegalovirus exposure and HLA in healthy donors. Broader study findings: Data from an earlier analysis indicated that most TCR beta V segments were productive either about 87% or about 30% of the time. Altogether, 164 TCR beta chains were recorded as cytomegalovirus-associated.

It was with 60 Vbeta and 13 Jbeta primers that the PCR ran. Method: immunoSEQ multiplex PCR; TCRdb's copy keeps in-frame clones and lacks some. The sample has 90,000 to 150,000 clones, about three quarters seen once. Germline V gene lookup returns CDR1 SGHTA and CDR2 FQGNSA. V trimming: 4 bases; J trimming: 6 bases; junction bases outside the gene matches: 7. The CDR3 is 16 residues long. A note on this clone: Its antigen remains unknown.

The chain uses TRBV7-2 and TRBJ2-7; 15 positions agree with TRBD2. The TCR was taken from a woman aged 30 to 39 in good health and CMV-seropositive. The sequenced sample consisted of PBMCs. Written as DNA, the CDR3 is TGTGCCAGCAGCTCCAGGACTAGCGGGGGGGCCGGCGAGCAGTACTTC. This encodes CASSSRTSGGAGEQYF.